These T cell receptor beta chains were read from a single sample in a study of cytomegalovirus exposure and HLA in healthy donors. Clones were read by immunoSEQ multiplex PCR, and TCRdb kept only the in-frame ones, dropping some. This sample's table has about 88,000 clones. The sequencing sample was made of PBMCs. The receptors here all came from a girl aged 10 to 17 in good health and CMV-seropositive. The CDR3 runs from the conserved cysteine through the conserved F or W. A D gene is named only where the DNA matches it firmly.

v_call: TRBV7-2
j_call: TRBJ1-3
d_call: .
cdr3_aa: CASSRTGSSGNTIYF
cdr3_nt: TGTGCCAGCAGCCGTACAGGGTCCTCTGGAAACACCATATATTTT

v_call: TRBV12-5
j_call: TRBJ2-1
d_call: TRBD1
cdr3_aa: CASGVGGSDEQFF
cdr3_nt: TGTGCTAGTGGTGTAGGGGGCTCGGATGAGCAGTTCTTC

v_call: TRBV6-1
j_call: TRBJ2-5
d_call: TRBD2
cdr3_aa: CASSGRLAGGRETQYF
cdr3_nt: TGTGCCAGCAGTGGTAGACTAGCGGGGGGGCGAGAGACCCAGTACTTC

v_call: TRBV29-1
j_call: TRBJ1-2
d_call: TRBD1
cdr3_aa: CSVEEGAGGYTF
cdr3_nt: TGCAGCGTTGAGGAGGGGGCGGGGGGCTACACCTTC

v_call: TRBV18
j_call: TRBJ2-1
d_call: TRBD1
cdr3_aa: CASSPGQAGSYNEQFF
cdr3_nt: TGTGCCAGCTCACCGGGACAGGCAGGTTCCTACAATGAGCAGTTCTTC

v_call: TRBV4-3
j_call: TRBJ2-2
d_call: .
cdr3_aa: CASIGAGTFANTGELFF
cdr3_nt: TGCGCCAGCATAGGAGCGGGTACTTTCGCGAACACCGGGGAGCTGTTTTTT

v_call: TRBV9
j_call: TRBJ2-5
d_call: .
cdr3_aa: CASSVGLAPETQYF
cdr3_nt: TGTGCCAGCAGCGTAGGTCTAGCCCCAGAGACCCAGTACTTC

v_call: TRBV19
j_call: TRBJ2-1
d_call: TRBD2
cdr3_aa: CASSNLAGIYDEQFF
cdr3_nt: TGTGCCAGTAGCAATCTAGCGGGGATATACGATGAGCAGTTCTTC

v_call: TRBV4-3
j_call: TRBJ2-1
d_call: TRBD1
cdr3_aa: CASSQGGTGIYNEQFF
cdr3_nt: TGCGCCAGCAGCCAAGGAGGGACAGGGATTTACAATGAGCAGTTCTTC

v_call: TRBV9
j_call: TRBJ1-1
d_call: .
cdr3_aa: CASSAGVNTEAFF
cdr3_nt: TGTGCCAGCAGCGCGGGGGTGAACACTGAAGCTTTCTTT

v_call: TRBV2
j_call: TRBJ2-7
d_call: TRBD1
cdr3_aa: CASSKGRQGISYEQYF
cdr3_nt: TGTGCCAGCAGTAAAGGGCGACAGGGGATATCCTACGAGCAGTACTTC

v_call: TRBV11-3
j_call: TRBJ1-6
d_call: .
cdr3_aa: CASSSGSGGSPLHF
cdr3_nt: TGTGCCAGCAGCTCAGGGTCGGGTGGTTCACCCCTCCACTTT

v_call: TRBV4-1
j_call: TRBJ1-2
d_call: TRBD1
cdr3_aa: CASSQVRTGEGGYTF
cdr3_nt: TGCGCCAGCAGCCAAGTCAGGACAGGGGAAGGGGGCTACACCTTC

v_call: TRBV9
j_call: TRBJ2-7
d_call: .
cdr3_aa: CASSADLGGAYEQYF
cdr3_nt: TGTGCCAGCAGCGCGGACCTAGGGGGTGCCTACGAGCAGTACTTC

v_call: TRBV19
j_call: TRBJ2-2
d_call: .
cdr3_aa: CASSIRGLNGELFF
cdr3_nt: TGTGCCAGTAGTATCAGGGGCCTAAACGGGGAGCTGTTTTTT

v_call: TRBV4-1
j_call: TRBJ1-2
d_call: .
cdr3_aa: CASSHTGDLEGYTF
cdr3_nt: TGCGCCAGCAGCCACACAGGCGATCTGGAGGGCTACACCTTC

v_call: TRBV25-1
j_call: TRBJ2-2
d_call: .
cdr3_aa: CASSQAELQGDTGELFF
cdr3_nt: TGTGCCAGCAGTCAGGCTGAGTTACAGGGCGACACCGGGGAGCTGTTTTTT

v_call: TRBV7-2
j_call: TRBJ1-4
d_call: .
cdr3_aa: CASSLGGSNEKLFF
cdr3_nt: TGTGCCAGCAGCTTAGGAGGGAGTAATGAAAAACTGTTTTTT

v_call: TRBV6-1
j_call: TRBJ1-2
d_call: .
cdr3_aa: CATTGTIYGYTF
cdr3_nt: TGTGCCACCACAGGGACGATCTATGGCTACACCTTC

v_call: TRBV6-5
j_call: TRBJ1-6
d_call: .
cdr3_aa: CASSFQGTASTLHF
cdr3_nt: TGTGCCAGCAGTTTTCAGGGGACGGCCTCGACCCTCCACTTT

v_call: TRBV2
j_call: TRBJ2-7
d_call: .
cdr3_aa: CASSDYYEQYF
cdr3_nt: TGTGCCAGCAGTGATTACTACGAGCAGTACTTC

v_call: TRBV6-6
j_call: TRBJ1-1
d_call: .
cdr3_aa: CASGEGNTEAFF
cdr3_nt: TGTGCCAGTGGTGAGGGGAACACTGAAGCTTTCTTT

v_call: TRBV19
j_call: TRBJ1-1
d_call: .
cdr3_aa: CASSIQGGTEAFF
cdr3_nt: TGTGCCAGTAGTATCCAGGGAGGGACTGAAGCTTTCTTT

v_call: TRBV18
j_call: TRBJ2-1
d_call: TRBD2
cdr3_aa: CASSPSSGGSNEQFF
cdr3_nt: TGTGCCAGCTCCCCCTCTAGCGGGGGGTCCAATGAGCAGTTCTTC

v_call: TRBV2
j_call: TRBJ2-7
d_call: TRBD1
cdr3_aa: CASSGKDRGGYEQYF
cdr3_nt: TGTGCCAGCAGTGGCAAGGACAGGGGAGGGTACGAGCAGTACTTC

v_call: TRBV9
j_call: TRBJ2-5
d_call: TRBD2
cdr3_aa: CASGVQTGTSGGSQETQYF
cdr3_nt: TGTGCCAGCGGCGTACAAACCGGGACTAGCGGGGGCTCCCAAGAGACCCAGTACTTC

v_call: TRBV5-1
j_call: TRBJ2-5
d_call: TRBD1
cdr3_aa: CASSSGQGWQETQYF
cdr3_nt: TGCGCCAGCAGCTCGGGACAGGGATGGCAAGAGACCCAGTACTTC

v_call: TRBV5-1
j_call: TRBJ1-4
d_call: .
cdr3_aa: CASSQIGANEKLFF
cdr3_nt: TGCGCCAGCAGCCAAATAGGGGCGAACGAAAAACTGTTTTTT

v_call: TRBV18
j_call: TRBJ2-7
d_call: .
cdr3_aa: CASSPPTVYEQYF
cdr3_nt: TGTGCCAGCTCACCACCGACTGTCTACGAGCAGTACTTC

v_call: TRBV15
j_call: TRBJ2-3
d_call: TRBD2
cdr3_aa: CATSKMRLAGGLSQYF
cdr3_nt: TGTGCCACCAGCAAAATGCGACTAGCGGGGGGGCTAAGTCAGTATTTT

v_call: TRBV15
j_call: TRBJ1-4
d_call: .
cdr3_aa: CATSNEARGKLFF
cdr3_nt: TGTGCCACCAGCAATGAGGCCCGAGGAAAACTGTTTTTT

v_call: TRBV2
j_call: TRBJ1-2
d_call: TRBD1
cdr3_aa: CASKQGTGYGYTF
cdr3_nt: TGTGCCAGCAAACAGGGGACGGGCTATGGCTACACCTTC

v_call: TRBV28
j_call: TRBJ2-5
d_call: .
cdr3_aa: CASSTPGQQGTQYF
cdr3_nt: TGTGCCAGCAGTACCCCGGGACAACAGGGGACCCAGTACTTC

v_call: TRBV9
j_call: TRBJ1-1
d_call: .
cdr3_aa: CASSPGTLNTEDFF
cdr3_nt: TGTGCCAGCAGCCCAGGAACCCTGAACACTGAAGATTTCTTT

v_call: TRBV18
j_call: TRBJ1-2
d_call: .
cdr3_aa: CASSPPNTGVYGYTF
cdr3_nt: TGTGCCAGCTCACCACCTAACACAGGAGTCTATGGCTACACCTTC

v_call: TRBV20-1
j_call: TRBJ2-5
d_call: .
cdr3_aa: CSAQGTETQYF
cdr3_nt: TGCAGTGCACAGGGTACGGAGACCCAGTACTTC

v_call: TRBV4-1
j_call: TRBJ2-1
d_call: .
cdr3_aa: CASSTQSGLDEQFF
cdr3_nt: TGCGCCAGCAGCACTCAAAGCGGCCTGGATGAGCAGTTCTTC

v_call: TRBV30
j_call: TRBJ1-1
d_call: TRBD1
cdr3_aa: CAWGTRDRLNTEAFF
cdr3_nt: TGTGCCTGGGGAACCCGGGACAGATTGAACACTGAAGCTTTCTTT

v_call: TRBV27
j_call: TRBJ1-1
d_call: .
cdr3_aa: CASMLGGNTEAFF
cdr3_nt: TGTGCCAGCATGCTGGGAGGAAACACTGAAGCTTTCTTT

v_call: TRBV9
j_call: TRBJ2-7
d_call: .
cdr3_aa: CASSVEPTSAGRSYEQYF
cdr3_nt: TGTGCCAGCAGCGTAGAACCCACCTCGGCGGGGCGCTCCTACGAGCAGTACTTC